These T cell receptor beta chains were read from a single sample in a study of blood T cell repertoires in COVID-19. Using immunoSEQ multiplex PCR, the repertoire was profiled, and TCRdb retains in-frame clones only, with some absent. There are over 250,000 clones in the sample; about 82% occur only once, and less than 6.5% lies in the top ten. Sequenced material: peripheral blood. The receptor set was obtained from a man over 45 with active or convalescent COVID-19. Both conserved end residues are part of each CDR3. A D gene is named only where the DNA matches it firmly. Not every row has a clone size; where given, it reads once, few, many or a size class.

16	TRBV4-2	TRBD1	TRBJ1-4	NA	CASSPSAQGINEKLFF	TGTGCCAGCAGCCCTTCCGCACAGGGGATTAATGAAAAACTGTTTTTT
13	TRBV3-1/TRBV3-2	NA	TRBJ2-4	NA	CASSQDRHNIQYF	TGTGCCAGCAGCCAAGACAGGCATAACATTCAGTACTTC
13	TRBV6-4	TRBD1	TRBJ1-1	NA	CASSITGDTEAFF	TGTGCCAGCAGTATCACAGGGGACACTGAAGCTTTCTTT
14	TRBV11-2	TRBD1	TRBJ1-2	NA	CASSPGTGNYGYTF	TGTGCCAGCAGCCCCGGGACAGGAAACTATGGCTACACCTTC
14	TRBV30	NA	TRBJ2-2	NA	CAWNSGGNTGELFF	TGTGCCTGGAATAGCGGAGGTAACACCGGGGAGCTGTTTTTT
18	TRBV7-3	TRBD2	TRBJ2-5	NA	CASSLGVTSGRAGETQYF	TGTGCCAGCAGCTTAGGGGTGACTAGCGGGAGGGCCGGGGAGACCCAGTACTTC
14	TRBV9	NA	TRBJ2-2	once	CASSFGRRSGELFF	TGTGCCAGCTCGTTCGGGAGACGGTCGGGGGAGCTGTTTTTT
13	TRBV2	TRBD1	TRBJ1-1	NA	CASEGAMNTEAFF	TGTGCCAGCGAGGGGGCGATGAACACTGAAGCTTTCTTT
16	TRBV7-2	TRBD1	TRBJ2-1	NA	CASRPTGTGARNEQFF	TGTGCCAGCAGACCCACCGGGACAGGGGCGAGGAATGAGCAGTTCTTC
14	TRBV27	TRBD1	TRBJ2-7	NA	CATRTGDRHYEQYF	TGTGCCACCCGAACCGGGGACAGGCACTACGAGCAGTACTTC
16	TRBV5-6	NA	TRBJ1-3	NA	CASSLRSIAYGNTIYF	TGTGCCAGCAGCCTACGGTCGATAGCCTATGGGAACACCATATATTTT
14	TRBV2	NA	TRBJ1-1	once	CASRDQGLGTEAFF	TGTGCCAGCAGGGACCAGGGCTTGGGTACTGAAGCTTTCTTT
12	TRBV7-9	NA	TRBJ1-2	few	CASSGENYGYTF	TGTGCCAGCAGCGGAGAAAACTATGGCTACACCTTC
16	TRBV27	TRBD2	TRBJ2-3	NA	CASSLSRGAGADTQYF	TGTGCCAGCAGTTTATCGCGGGGGGCAGGGGCAGATACGCAGTATTTT
14	TRBV5-1	NA	TRBJ1-2	NA	CASSLDPAGGGYTF	TGCGCCAGCAGCTTGGATCCGGCTGGCGGTGGCTACACCTTC
15	TRBV6-5	TRBD1	TRBJ2-1	NA	CASSRGQGAYNEQFF	TGTGCCAGCAGTCGCGGACAGGGAGCCTACAATGAGCAGTTCTTC
19	TRBV12-5	NA	TRBJ2-1	NA	CASGLRQAVAGPYINEQFF	TGTGCTAGTGGTCTAAGACAGGCCGTAGCGGGTCCTTATATCAATGAGCAGTTCTTC
14	TRBV11-2	NA	TRBJ2-3	NA	CASSFRKTSGETDF	TGTGCCAGCAGCTTCCGGAAGACTAGTGGAGAGACGGATTTT
16	TRBV14	NA	TRBJ2-1	NA	CASSQAGEALDNEQFF	TGTGCCAGCAGCCAAGCGGGAGAGGCCCTGGACAATGAGCAGTTCTTC
15	TRBV5-1	TRBD1	TRBJ1-1	NA	CASSPSDRGRTEAFF	TGCGCCAGCAGCCCCTCGGACAGGGGGCGGACTGAAGCTTTCTTT
14	TRBV3-1/TRBV3-2	NA	TRBJ1-5	few	CASSYSNSNQPQHF	TGTGCCAGCAGCTATAGTAATAGCAATCAGCCCCAGCATTTT